This passage covers 21 T cell receptor beta chains from one sample sequenced in a study of cytomegalovirus exposure and HLA in healthy donors. PCR involved 60 Vbeta and 13 Jbeta primers. TCRdb's copy holds only in-frame clones and misses some; the assay was immunoSEQ multiplex PCR. This sample yields 130,000 to 150,000 clones, of which 80% are seen a single time; 2.5% to 3% belongs to the top ten. Material: PBMCs. The receptor source for this set is a woman aged 25 to 45 in good health and CMV-seronegative.

The V and J genes are TRBV7-2 and TRBJ2-1, with D unresolved. CDR1 and CDR2 from the germline V gene are SGHTA and FQGNSA. Between the trimmed V and J ends, which lost 5 bases and 5 bases, there was a span of 4 bases. The CDR3 extends over 11 amino acids. CDR3 residues: CASSGHNEQFF. The CDR3 DNA reads TGTGCCAGCAGCGGGCACAATGAGCAGTTCTTC.

The count of this clone is one. The chain is built from TRBV30 and TRBJ2-1, with D possibly being TRBD2 (6 bases). Trimming left V 3 bases short and J 5 bases short, with 14 bases between. Looked up from germline, CDR1 is GTSNPN and CDR2 is SVGIG (reference sequence). CDR3 size: 14 residues. The CDR3 is CAWRTRGTDNEQFF. The CDR3 coding sequence is TGTGCCTGGAGGACACGGGGGACCGACAATGAGCAGTTCTTC.

The chain has TRBV30 and TRBJ2-7; 9 bases match TRBD1. V trimming: 2 bases; J trimming: 5 bases; junction bases outside the gene matches: 4. The CDR3 is 13 amino acids. CDR1 is GTSNPN and CDR2 is SVGIG in the germline V gene (reference sequence). The CDR3 DNA follows: TGTGCCTGGAGTAGGACAGGGGACCACGAGCAGTACTTC. Translation gives CAWSRTGDHEQYF.

The chain combines TRBV30 with TRBJ1-4; 9 bases line up with TRBD1. The CDR3 loop spans 16 amino acids. With 3 bases clipped from V and 0 bases from J, the junction kept 5 bases outside the gene matches. The germline CDR1 and CDR2 sequences are GTSNPN and SVGIG (reference sequence). CDR3 sequence (DNA): TGTGCCTGGAGCCTTGGACAGGGGCCAACTAATGAAAAACTGTTTTTT. It specifies CAWSLGQGPTNEKLFF.

This clone was recorded once. V gene TRBV30 combines with J gene TRBJ2-7, with D perhaps TRBD1 (6 bases). V was cut by 5 bases and J by 8 bases, with 19 bases left in between. CDR3 length: 13 residues. Germline values: CDR1 GTSNPN, CDR2 SVGIG (reference sequence). The CDR3 loop is CAWSDRDTVKQYF. The CDR3 coding sequence is TGTGCCTGGTCTGACCGGGACACCGTAAAGCAGTACTTC. Full variable domain (rest looked up from reference TRBV30 and TRBJ2-7): SQTIHQWPATLVQPVGSPLSLECTVEGTSNPNLYWYRQAAGRGLQLLFYSVGIGQISSEVPQNLSASRPQDRQFILSSKKLLLSDSGFYLCAWSDRDTVKQYFGPGTRLTVT.

The V call is TRBV6-5, the J call TRBJ2-7; 10 bases are a match to TRBD1. This CDR3 spans 15 amino acids. Germline lookup yields CDR1 MNHEY and CDR2 SVGAGI. The ends lost 5 bases at V and 2 bases at J; junction bases unmatched: 6. The CDR3 DNA is TGTGCCAGCAGTAAAACCGGGACAGGGGCCTACGAGCAGTACTTC. It is translated as CASSKTGTGAYEQYF.

V usage is TRBV19 and J usage is TRBJ2-6; D not resolved. Germline values: CDR1 LNHDA, CDR2 SQIVND (reference sequence). V was trimmed by 7 bases and J by 3 bases, leaving 16 bases between them. The CDR3 totals 16 residues. Written as DNA, the CDR3 is TGTGCCAGTATCCCGGAGCCCCGCTTTGGGGCCAACGTCCTGACTTTC. Translation gives CASIPEPRFGANVLTF.

The V gene is TRBV6-1, the J gene TRBJ1-1; TRBD1 matches at 7 bases. V gave up 1 base and J gave up 10 bases; unmatched junction bases: 6. Looked up from germline, CDR1 is MNHNS and CDR2 is SASEGT. The CDR3 is 13 residues long. The CDR3 bases are TGTGCCAGCAGTGAAGACAGGGGCTGGAGAGCTTTCTTT. It specifies CASSEDRGWRAFF.

This chain uses TRBV27 with TRBJ1-5; D gene unclear. Germline V gene lookup returns CDR1 MNHEY and CDR2 SMNVEV (reference sequence). CDR3 length: 14 residues. The V gene lost 3 bases and the J gene lost 0 bases, with 6 bases spanning the gap. The CDR3, as DNA: TGTGCCAGCAGTTTGTTAGCTAGCAATCAGCCCCAGCATTTT. Protein: CASSLLASNQPQHF.

This chain links TRBV30 with TRBJ2-5; 12 bases align to TRBD2. V shed 1 base and J 6 bases; nucleotides not matched to a gene: 6. This CDR3 is built from 15 residues. Germline-derived CDR1 and CDR2 are GTSNPN and SVGIG (reference sequence). DNA for the CDR3: TGTGCCTGGAGTGCGGCTAGCGGGGGGGGAAAGACCCAGTACTTC. This codes for CAWSAASGGGKTQYF.

This chain links TRBV6-5 with TRBJ1-4; D might be TRBD1 (6 bases). V lost 6 bases and J 1 base, leaving 9 bases between the germline ends. CDR3 length equals 14 residues. From germline, CDR1 is MNHEY and CDR2 SVGAGI. The CDR3 is CASRRGRTNEKLFF. The CDR3 region has the DNA TGTGCCAGCAGGAGGGGGAGAACTAATGAAAAACTGTTTTTT.

The J gene is TRBJ2-7, the V gene TRBV14; 7 bases are a match to TRBD1. Germline V gives CDR1 SGHDN, CDR2 FVKESK. J was trimmed by 2 bases and V by 1 base; bases with no gene match: 2. The CDR3 loop spans 14 amino acids. CDR3: CASSQAGGAYEQYF. The CDR3 region has the DNA TGTGCCAGCAGCCAAGCAGGGGGAGCCTACGAGCAGTACTTC.

This sequence joins TRBV27 and TRBJ2-3, with D tentatively TRBD2 (5 bases). Trimming left V 7 bases short and J 5 bases short, with 25 bases between. Germline CDR1 is MNHEY and CDR2 is SMNVEV (reference sequence). The CDR3 length is 17 residues. The CDR3 loop reads CASTPSPFPGVVDTQYF. CDR3 coding DNA: TGTGCCAGCACCCCATCCCCATTTCCCGGGGTGGTAGATACGCAGTATTTT.

The gene calls are TRBV30 and TRBJ2-4, with a weak D call TRBD2 (6 bases). V was clipped by 1 base and J by 6 bases, with 10 bases between them. Germline CDR1 reads GTSNPN; CDR2 reads SVGIG (reference sequence). There are 13 residues in the CDR3. The CDR3, as DNA: TGTGCCTGGAGTGCCCCGGGACTAAACATTCAGTACTTC. Amino acids: CAWSAPGLNIQYF.

The rearrangement uses TRBV5-1 and TRBJ2-1, with 10 bases lining up with TRBD1. J gave up 6 bases and V 4 bases, and 7 bases lay outside the gene matches. The CDR3 runs 15 residues. CDR1 and CDR2 (germline): SGHRS, YFSETQ. CDR3 in amino acids: CASSTGTGVFNEQFF. CDR3 nucleotide sequence: TGCGCCAGCAGCACCGGGACAGGGGTATTCAATGAGCAGTTCTTC.

V is TRBV12-2 and J is TRBJ1-5; TRBD1, the table's D call, lacks a check against the DNA. TRBV12-2 is classified as a pseudogene. The length of the CDR3 is 19 residues. The CDR3 loop reads CASRPPNRTEPKFDQPQHF. Here the CDR3 DNA reads TGTGCAAGTCGCCCGCCTAACCGGACAGAGCCTAAGTTTGATCAGCCCCAGCATTTT.

This chain joins TRBV7-3 and TRBJ2-1; possibly TRBD2 for D (7 bases). From germline, CDR1 is SGHTA and CDR2 FQGTGA. CDR3 length equals 15 residues. Deletions cut 6 bases from V and 7 bases from J, with 19 bases between. Here the CDR3 DNA reads TGTGCCAGCAGTACGGGCCCGGGGGGCCGGAATGAGCAGTTCTTC. This encodes CASSTGPGGRNEQFF. Drawing the rest from reference TRBV7-3 and TRBJ2-1, the complete variable domain is GAGVSQTPSNKVTEKGKYVELRCDPISGHTALYWYRQSLGQGPEFLIYFQGTGAADDSGLPNDRFFAVRPEGSVSTLKIQRTERGDSAVYLCASSTGPGGRNEQFFGPGTRLTVL.

The chain recombines TRBV5-8 with TRBJ1-5; 7 positions match TRBD1. Germline CDR1 SGHTS, CDR2 YDEGEE. This CDR3 contains 13 residues. Trimming cost V 7 bases and J 5 bases; bases outside gene matches: 6. The CDR3 reads CASHRQGDQPQHF. CDR3 in DNA: TGTGCCAGCCACCGACAGGGAGATCAGCCCCAGCATTTT.

The V call is TRBV5-1, the J call TRBJ2-3, with 8 bases fitting TRBD1. The trim removed 4 bases at V and 1 base at J, leaving 8 bases unmatched. Germline lookup yields CDR1 SGHRS and CDR2 YFSETQ. There are 16 residues in the CDR3. CDR3 in amino acids: CASSLALGQGTDTQYF. CDR3 nucleotide sequence: TGCGCCAGCAGCCTCGCCCTGGGACAGGGCACAGATACGCAGTATTTT. The full variable domain, its missing parts supplied by reference TRBV5-1 and TRBJ2-3, is KAGVTQTPRYLIKTRGQQVTLSCSPISGHRSVSWYQQTPGQGLQFLFEYFSETQRNKGNFPGRFSGRQFSNSRSEMNVSTLELGDSALYLCASSLALGQGTDTQYFGPGTRLTVL.

The gene calls are TRBV27 and TRBJ2-1, with D possibly matching TRBD1 (6 bases). V was clipped by 6 bases and J by 1 base, with 16 bases between them. CDR3 size: 16 residues. CDR1 and CDR2 (germline): MNHEY, SMNVEV (reference sequence). The CDR3 nucleotides read TGTGCCAGCAGACCTCTAGGGGGTAGGTCCTACAATGAGCAGTTCTTC. Encoded protein: CASRPLGGRSYNEQFF.

This chain joins TRBV5-8 and TRBJ2-3; 10 nucleotides align to TRBD2. The CDR3 consists of 17 residues. Unmatched junction bases numbered 9, after V lost 2 bases and J lost 3 bases. Germline CDR1 is SGHTS and CDR2 is YDEGEE. The CDR3 spells CASSFRASGGGTDTQYF. CDR3 nucleotides: TGTGCCAGCAGCTTTCGGGCTAGCGGGGGCGGAACAGATACGCAGTATTTT. Filled out from reference TRBV5-8 and TRBJ2-3, the complete variable domain reads EAGVTQSPTHLIKTRGQQATLRCSPISGHTSVYWYQQALGLGLQFLLWYDEGEERNRGNFPPRFSGRQFPNYSSELNVNALELEDSALYLCASSFRASGGGTDTQYFGPGTRLTVL.